This TCR beta chain was recovered during a study of early T cells in non-severe SARS-CoV-2 infection. On the study more broadly: The input, bulk RNA from unsorted whole blood, was sequenced, and chains were unpaired.

This clonotype has only a few counts. The CDR3 contains 10 residues. Germline CDR1 MDHEN, CDR2 SYDVKM. As part of library construction, unique molecular identifiers were attached to individual cDNA molecules. From the 5' RACE reads, TCRdb called clonotypes with MiXCR, one entry per CDR3 protein. The sample comprises about 75,000 distinct CDR3 sequences, about 11% of which are singletons, and approximately 12% rests with the top ten. The rearrangement links TRBV28 to TRBJ2-7; TRBD1 matches at 7 bases. The sample here was whole blood, taken at baseline. The receptor's source is an adult who was a healthcare worker with PCR-confirmed SARS-CoV-2 infection or an uninfected control (not recorded which). Here the CDR3 reads CAAGGYEQYF. The CDR3, as DNA: TGTGCGGCAGGGGGCTACGAGCAGTACTTC.